This is a list of T cell receptor beta chains from one sample in a study of T cells in Graves' hyperthyroidism and ophthalmopathy. TCRdb processed the multiplex PCR reads anew with MiXCR; each CDR3 protein has one entry. The repertoire consists of more than 500,000 distinct CDR3 sequences, with around 50% occurring once and the leading ten covering 44%. Sequencing used peripheral blood or thyroid tissue (not recorded which). These receptors came from an adult woman with Graves' disease, either hyperthyroidism or ophthalmopathy (not recorded which). CDR3s include the opening cysteine and the closing phenylalanine or tryptophan. A D gene is named only where the DNA matches it firmly. Clone size, where shown, is once, few, many, or a class for clones that have expanded.

TRBJ1-1	.	.	TRBV20-1	CSIKREFGTEAFF	TGCAGTATCAAGAGGGAATTTGGCACTGAAGCTTTCTTT
TRBJ1-4	.	.	TRBV10-1	CASQRGVREKLFF	TGCGCCAGCCAGAGGGGAGTTCGGGAAAAACTGTTTTTT
TRBJ2-6	.	many	TRBV4-1	CASSQDRGHYLGANVLTF	TGCGCCAGCAGCCAAGATAGAGGACATTACCTAGGGGCCAACGTCCTGACTTTC
TRBJ2-6	.	many	TRBV7-9	CASSWAKRGSRSGANVLTF	TGTGCCAGCAGCTGGGCCAAAAGGGGTAGCCGCTCTGGGGCCAACGTCCTGACTTTC
TRBJ1-2	.	.	TRBV29-1	CSAKTEGQDLYGYTF	TGCAGCGCGAAAACAGAAGGGCAGGATCTCTATGGCTACACCTTC
TRBJ2-2	TRBD2	many	TRBV19	CASTVAGANTGELFF	TGTGCCAGTACCGTAGCGGGGGCGAACACCGGGGAGCTGTTTTTT
TRBJ2-7	TRBD1	few	TRBV5-1	CASSTRDSHDEQYF	TGTGCCAGCAGCACTCGGGACAGTCACGACGAGCAGTACTTC
TRBJ1-5	.	once	TRBV2	CASVSARGGNQPQHF	TGTGCCAGCGTATCGGCCAGGGGTGGCAATCAGCCCCAGCATTTT
TRBJ1-5	.	many	TRBV12-3/TRBV12-4	CASSEGAGGNQPQHF	TGTGCCAGCAGTGAGGGTGCCGGAGGCAATCAGCCCCAGCATTTT
TRBJ1-5	TRBD1	.	TRBV19	CASSGPGQGMTQPQHF	TGTGCCAGTAGCGGACCGGGACAGGGGATGACTCAGCCCCAGCATTTT
TRBJ2-2	.	.	TRBV20-1	CSAATGGTTGELFF	TGCAGTGCAGCGACCGGGGGAACCACCGGGGAGCTGTTTTTT
TRBJ1-2	TRBD1	once	TRBV4-1	CASSPNVPLWTGGKGYTF	TGCGCCAGCAGCCCTAACGTTCCCCTATGGACAGGGGGAAAGGGCTACACCTTC
TRBJ2-7	.	.	TRBV5-1	CASSWERDDEQYF	TGCGCCAGCAGCTGGGAGAGGGATGATGAGCAGTACTTC
TRBJ1-6	.	many	TRBV7-2	CASTLEGLALHF	TGTGCCAGCACCTTGGAGGGGTTGGCCCTCCACTTT
TRBJ2-6	.	.	TRBV10-3	CAIRLDSSHSGANVLTF	TGTGCCATCAGACTCGACAGCAGCCACTCTGGGGCCAACGTCCTGACTTTC
TRBJ1-1	.	many	TRBV20-1	CSARGAVMNTEAFF	TGCAGTGCTAGAGGAGCAGTTATGAACACTGAAGCTTTCTTT